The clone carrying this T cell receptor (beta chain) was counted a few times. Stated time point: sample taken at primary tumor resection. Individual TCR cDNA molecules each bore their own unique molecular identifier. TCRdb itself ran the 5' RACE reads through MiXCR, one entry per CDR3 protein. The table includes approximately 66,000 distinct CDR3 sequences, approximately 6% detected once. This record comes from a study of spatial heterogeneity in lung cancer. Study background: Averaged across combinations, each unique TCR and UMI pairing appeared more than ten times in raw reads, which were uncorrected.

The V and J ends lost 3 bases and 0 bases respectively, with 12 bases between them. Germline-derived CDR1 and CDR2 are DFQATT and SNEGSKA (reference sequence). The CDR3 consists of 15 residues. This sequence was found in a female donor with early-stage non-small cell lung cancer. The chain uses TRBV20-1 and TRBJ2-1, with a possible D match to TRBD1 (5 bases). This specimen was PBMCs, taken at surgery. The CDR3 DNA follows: TGCAGTGCTAGTAGGGGAACTGTCTCCTACAATGAGCAGTTCTTC. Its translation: CSASRGTVSYNEQFF.